The 22 T cell receptor beta chains presented below share a single source sample, sequenced in a study of blood T cell repertoires in COVID-19. Method: immunoSEQ multiplex PCR; TCRdb's copy keeps in-frame clones and lacks some. This table holds a few hundred thousand clones, around nine tenths found once. The sample taken for sequencing was peripheral blood. The receptors derive from a man aged 50 or older with active or convalescent COVID-19.

CDR3 bases: TGCGCCAGCAGCCGGGGCGAGAGCGGGAGGATGGATACGCAGTATTTT. This gives the protein CASSRGESGRMDTQYF. The V and J genes are TRBV5-1 and TRBJ2-3; 9 bases align to TRBD2. Looked up from germline, CDR1 is SGHRS and CDR2 is YFSETQ. The junction had 12 bases not matched to a gene; V was cut back by 4 bases and J by 6 bases. The CDR3 is 16 amino acids.

A remark on this clone: A junction end diverges from the germline sequence, so it may reflect a read error. V usage is TRBV5-8 and J usage is TRBJ2-7, with D maybe TRBD2 (5 bases). This CDR3 has 15 residues. Germline V gene data show CDR1 as SGHTS and CDR2 as YDEGEE. This chain's CDR3 is CASSHKGGQRTPDRF. The CDR3 DNA sequence: TGTGCCAGCAGCCACAAGGGTGGGCAGCGGACGCCGGACCGCTTC.

The chain employs TRBV6-2 or TRBV6-3 and TRBJ2-1; 10 bases are a match to TRBD1. Germline-derived CDR1 and CDR2 are MNHEY and SVGEGT. V lost 5 bases to trimming and J lost 4 bases; unmatched junction nucleotides: 5. This CDR3 has 15 residues. CDR3 sequence: CASSPTGGAYNEQFF. The CDR3 region has the DNA TGTGCCAGCAGTCCGACAGGGGGCGCGTACAATGAGCAGTTCTTC.

V is TRBV20-1 and J is TRBJ2-2; D might be TRBD1 (6 bases). V dropped 3 bases and J dropped 5 bases, with 13 bases sitting between them. Germline V gene lookup returns CDR1 DFQATT and CDR2 SNEGSKA (reference sequence). This CDR3 is built from 14 residues. CDR3 sequence (DNA): TGCAGTGCTAGTGGACCAGGACAGACCGGGGAGCTGTTTTTT. This sequence encodes CSASGPGQTGELFF.

This clone occurred once. This chain links TRBV18 with TRBJ1-1, with D maybe TRBD1 (5 bases). CDR3 length: 15 residues. Germline V gene lookup returns CDR1 KGHSH and CDR2 LQKENI. V was shortened by 6 bases and J by 4 bases, with 18 bases between the two germline ends. CDR3 region: CASSPPQGSGTEAFF. The DNA for the CDR3 is TGTGCCAGCTCGCCCCCTCAGGGATCGGGCACTGAAGCTTTCTTT.

This chain connects TRBV19 to TRBJ1-1, with D possibly being TRBD1 (5 bases). Trimming took off 2 bases at V and 6 bases at J, with 13 bases between the two ends. Germline V lookup: CDR1 LNHDA, CDR2 SQIVND (reference sequence). This CDR3 contains 14 residues. The CDR3: CASSIRGSFSEAFF. Written as DNA, the CDR3 is TGTGCCAGTAGTATAAGGGGCAGCTTTTCTGAAGCTTTCTTT.

The V gene is TRBV18, the J gene TRBJ2-7, with 9 bases lining up with TRBD1. Germline V gives CDR1 KGHSH, CDR2 LQKENI. The CDR3 spans 15 residues. The ends lost 6 bases at V and 1 base at J; junction bases unmatched: 7. The DNA of the CDR3 is TGTGCCAGCTCCCGACAGGGGGGGATATCCTACGAGCAGTACTTC. Its translation is CASSRQGGISYEQYF.

This clone appeared once. The rearrangement uses TRBV6-5 and TRBJ2-5; D might be TRBD2 (6 bases). V shed 4 bases and J shed 2 bases, with 8 bases lying between them. CDR1 is MNHEY, CDR2 SVGAGI, per germline. This CDR3 contains 13 residues. The CDR3 sequence is CASSWAGQETQYF. The CDR3 nucleotides read TGTGCCAGCAGTTGGGCGGGGCAAGAGACCCAGTACTTC.

V is TRBV19 and J is TRBJ1-5; 9 bases are shared with TRBD1. V lost 10 bases and J lost 4; bases outside the gene matches: 5. Germline V CDR1 and CDR2: LNHDA, SQIVND (reference sequence). CDR3 length equals 13 residues. The CDR3 DNA reads TGTGCCACCCATGACAGGGGGAATCAGCCCCAGCATTTT. Translation: CATHDRGNQPQHF.

The V call is TRBV12-5, the J call TRBJ2-5, with a weak D call TRBD2 (5 bases). Trimming stripped 5 bases from V and 4 bases from J, with 8 bases between. The CDR3 is 12 residues long. The germline CDR1 and CDR2 sequences are LGHNT and FRNRAP. The CDR3 DNA reads TGTGCTAGTGGTCCGGCGGGAGAGACCCAGTACTTC. As protein: CASGPAGETQYF.

This clone came up a few times. This chain uses TRBV7-2 with TRBJ1-6; D not certain. The CDR3 length is 12 residues. Per germline, CDR1 SGHTA and CDR2 FQGNSA. Trimming pared 3 bases from V and 11 bases from J, leaving 8 bases between. The DNA for the CDR3 is TGTGCCAGCAGCTTCACCACGGCACCCCTCCACTTT. Its translation is CASSFTTAPLHF.

This sequence joins TRBV11-2 and TRBJ2-1, with D unclear. The germline V and J ends were trimmed by 0 bases and 1 base, with 10 bases remaining between them. CDR3 length: 16 amino acids. Looked up from germline, CDR1 is SGHAT and CDR2 is FQNNGV. CDR3 bases: TGTGCCAGCAGCTTAGATTTCTCGAGGTCCTACAATGAGCAGTTCTTC. Protein: CASSLDFSRSYNEQFF.

The CDR3 DNA reads TGCAGCGTTGGTAGAGTCACAGGGCCGTACAATGAGCAGTTCTTC. Its protein is CSVGRVTGPYNEQFF. The gene calls are TRBV29-1 and TRBJ2-1, with D possibly being TRBD1 (6 bases). CDR1 and CDR2 (germline): SQVTM, ANQGSEA. V lost 4 bases to trimming and J lost 4 bases, with 17 bases between them. CDR3 length: 15 amino acids.

The chain couples TRBV7-3 to TRBJ2-1; 9 positions match TRBD2. The CDR3 extends over 17 amino acids. The V segment lost 2 bases and the J segment 10 bases; nucleotides outside the gene matches: 15. Germline V gene data show CDR1 as SGHTA and CDR2 as FQGTGA. CDR3 residues: CASSLGPSGGYLTEQFF. For the CDR3, the DNA is TGTGCCAGCAGCTTAGGACCGAGCGGGGGGTACCTTACAGAGCAGTTCTTC.

The V and J genes are TRBV5-5 and TRBJ2-1; TRBD1 is a possible D gene (6 bases). Germline loops: CDR1 SGHKS, CDR2 YYEKEE (reference sequence). V lost 4 bases and J 7 bases, leaving 15 bases between the germline ends. This CDR3 contains 14 residues. Written as DNA, the CDR3 is TGTGCCAGCAGCCAAGAATCAGGGGAAAATGAGCAGTTCTTC. Its protein is CASSQESGENEQFF.

The J gene is TRBJ2-3, the V gene TRBV5-4, with TRBD1 as a possible D gene (5 bases). The V end lost 3 bases, the J end lost 2 bases, and 10 bases lay between the germline ends. The CDR3 spans 14 residues. Germline CDR1 and CDR2: SGHNT and YYREEE (reference sequence). The chain's CDR3 is CASSYSTATDTQYF. In DNA, the CDR3 is TGTGCCAGCAGCTATTCGACAGCCACAGATACGCAGTATTTT. Looking up the rest from reference TRBV5-4 and TRBJ2-3 gives the full variable domain: ETGVTQSPTHLIKTRGQQVTLRCSSQSGHNTVSWYQQALGQGPQFIFQYYREEENGRGNFPPRFSGLQFPNYSSELNVNALELDDSALYLCASSYSTATDTQYFGPGTRLTVL.

Here the CDR3 DNA reads TGTGCCAGCAGCCAACTAGACAGGGAGAAGCAGTACTTC. It specifies CASSQLDREKQYF. This sequence joins TRBV9 and TRBJ2-7, with 7 bases fitting TRBD1. The V gene end was trimmed by 4 bases and the J gene end by 8 bases; junction bases not matched to a gene: 9. Germline loops: CDR1 SGDLS, CDR2 YYNGEE. The CDR3 is 13 residues long.

The CDR3 loop reads CASRAGRPYNEQFF. The CDR3 bases are TGTGCCAGCAGGGCGGGGAGGCCCTACAATGAGCAGTTCTTC. V and J are TRBV19 and TRBJ2-1; D might be TRBD2 (6 bases). This CDR3 has 14 amino acids. Trimming took off 9 bases at V and 2 bases at J, with 14 bases between the two ends. Germline CDR1 LNHDA, CDR2 SQIVND (reference sequence). The whole variable domain, filled in from reference TRBV19 and TRBJ2-1, reads DGGITQSPKYLFRKEGQNVTLSCEQNLNHDAMYWYRQDPGQGLRLIYYSQIVNDFQKGDIAEGYSVSREKKESFPLTVTSAQKNPTAFYLCASRAGRPYNEQFFGPGTRLTVL.

This sequence joins TRBV10-3 and TRBJ1-5; D may be TRBD1 (5 bases). There are 13 residues in the CDR3. Germline lookup yields CDR1 ENHRY and CDR2 SYGVKD. V lost 6 bases to trimming and J lost 7 bases, with 13 bases between them. CDR3 coding DNA: TGTGCCATCAGCGAGAGGACATACCAGCCCCAGCATTTT. Translation: CAISERTYQPQHF.

The J gene is TRBJ1-4, the V gene TRBV6-5, with D unclear. CDR1 MNHEY and CDR2 SVGAGI come from the germline V gene. The CDR3 loop spans 15 amino acids. V was shortened by 2 bases and J by 8 bases, with 15 bases between the two germline ends. CDR3 region: CASSYVSGGGEKLFF. CDR3 coding DNA: TGTGCCAGCAGTTACGTGTCAGGAGGTGGAGAAAAACTGTTTTTT.

This rearrangement joins TRBV24-1 to TRBJ2-3, with 9 bases matching TRBD2. V lost 6 bases to trimming and J lost 3 bases; unmatched junction nucleotides: 6. The CDR3 has 15 amino acids. Germline V gives CDR1 KGHDR, CDR2 SFDVKD. The CDR3 coding sequence is TGTGCCACCAGTATTGCAGCGGGAGGAACAGATACGCAGTATTTT. This gives the protein CATSIAAGGTDTQYF.

The rearrangement uses TRBV3-1 (or the pseudogene TRBV3-2) and TRBJ2-1; TRBD2 matches 11 bases. The CDR3 spans 16 residues. Germline-derived CDR1 and CDR2 are LGHDT and YNNKEL (reference sequence). V shed 2 bases and J 7 bases; nucleotides not matched to a gene: 7. The DNA of the CDR3 is TGTGCCAGCAGCCAACGATTAGCGGGGGGGCCGAATGAGCAGTTCTTC. Protein sequence: CASSQRLAGGPNEQFF.